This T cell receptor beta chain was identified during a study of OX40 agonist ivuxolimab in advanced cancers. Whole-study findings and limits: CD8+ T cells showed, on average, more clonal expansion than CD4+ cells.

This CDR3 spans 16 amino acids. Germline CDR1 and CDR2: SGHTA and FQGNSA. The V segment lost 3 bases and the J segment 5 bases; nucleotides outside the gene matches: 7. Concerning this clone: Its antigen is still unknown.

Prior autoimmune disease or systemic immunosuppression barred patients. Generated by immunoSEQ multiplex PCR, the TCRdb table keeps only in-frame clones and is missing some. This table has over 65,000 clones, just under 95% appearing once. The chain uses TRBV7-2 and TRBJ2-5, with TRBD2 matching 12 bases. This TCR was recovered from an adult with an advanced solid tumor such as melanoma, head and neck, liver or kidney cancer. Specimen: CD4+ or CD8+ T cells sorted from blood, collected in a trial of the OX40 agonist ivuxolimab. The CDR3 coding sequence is TGTGCCAGCAGCTTGCTGACTAGCGGGGGACCGGAGACCCAGTACTTC. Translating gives CASSLLTSGGPETQYF.